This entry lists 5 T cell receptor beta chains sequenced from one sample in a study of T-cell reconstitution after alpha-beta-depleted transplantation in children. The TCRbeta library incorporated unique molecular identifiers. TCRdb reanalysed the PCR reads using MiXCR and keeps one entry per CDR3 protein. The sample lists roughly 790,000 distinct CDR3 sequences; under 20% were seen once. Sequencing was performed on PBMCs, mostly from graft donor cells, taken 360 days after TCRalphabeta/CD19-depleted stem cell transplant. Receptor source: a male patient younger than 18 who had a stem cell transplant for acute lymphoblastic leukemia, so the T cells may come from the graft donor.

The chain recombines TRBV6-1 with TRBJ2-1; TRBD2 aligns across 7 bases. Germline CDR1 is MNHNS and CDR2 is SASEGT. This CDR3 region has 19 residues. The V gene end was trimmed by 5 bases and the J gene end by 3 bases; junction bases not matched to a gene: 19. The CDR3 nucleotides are TGTGCCAGCAGTTCAGCGCCTCTGAGGGGCGGGAGCCTCTACAATGAGCAGTTCTTC. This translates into CASSSAPLRGGSLYNEQFF.

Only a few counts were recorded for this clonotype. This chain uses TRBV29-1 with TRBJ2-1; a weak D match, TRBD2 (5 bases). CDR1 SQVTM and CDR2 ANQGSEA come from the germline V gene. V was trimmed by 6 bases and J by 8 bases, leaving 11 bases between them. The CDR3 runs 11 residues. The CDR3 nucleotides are TGCAGCGTGGACGGGGTCGATGAGCAGTTCTTC. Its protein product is CSVDGVDEQFF.

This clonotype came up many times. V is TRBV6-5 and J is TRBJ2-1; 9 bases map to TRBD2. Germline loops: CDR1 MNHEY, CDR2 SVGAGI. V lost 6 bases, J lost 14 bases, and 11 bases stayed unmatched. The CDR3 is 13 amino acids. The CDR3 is CASSRTVAGVKFF. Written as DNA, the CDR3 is TGTGCCAGCAGCAGGACTGTAGCGGGAGTCAAGTTCTTC.

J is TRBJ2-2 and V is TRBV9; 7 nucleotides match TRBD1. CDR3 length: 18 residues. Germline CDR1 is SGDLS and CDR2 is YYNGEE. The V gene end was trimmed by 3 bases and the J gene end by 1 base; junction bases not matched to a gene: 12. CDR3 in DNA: TGTGCCAGCAGCGCTAGGCCTCCGGGACAGAGGAACACCGGGGAGCTGTTTTTT. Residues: CASSARPPGQRNTGELFF.

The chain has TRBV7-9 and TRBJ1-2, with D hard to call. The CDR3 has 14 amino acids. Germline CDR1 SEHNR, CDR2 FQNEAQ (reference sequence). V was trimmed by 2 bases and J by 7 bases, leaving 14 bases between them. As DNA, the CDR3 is TGTGCCAGCAGCTTAACCGTGTCCTCGCGTGGCTACACCTTC. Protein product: CASSLTVSSRGYTF.